This T cell receptor beta chain appears in the sequencing data of a study of T cells in tuberculosis. Looking at the study overall: IGRA-negative adolescents, IGRA-positive adolescents with latent tuberculosis and adults with active tuberculosis formed this South African cohort.

Profiled with immunoSEQ multiplex PCR; TCRdb holds only in-frame clones, not every one. There are about 34,000 clones in the sample; under 95% occur only once, and about an eighth lies in the top ten. Time point defined: new active TB diagnosis, blood taken before or within 7 days of starting treatment. Per germline, CDR1 DFQATT and CDR2 SNEGSKA (reference sequence). CDR3 length: 10 residues. Deletions cut 5 bases from V and 8 bases from J, with 9 bases between. Of note for this clone: Its antigen is unidentified.

Overall study results and limits: Classification accuracy was roughly 87% (AUROC under 0.95) with the GMM-specific repertoire.

The specimen was PBMCs, collected at tuberculosis diagnosis. The sequence derives from an adult with tuberculosis. The gene calls are TRBV20-1 and TRBJ1-1; D not certain. Written as DNA, the CDR3 is TGCAGTGCTTACGGAGGGGAAGCTTTCTTT. It yields the protein CSAYGGEAFF.